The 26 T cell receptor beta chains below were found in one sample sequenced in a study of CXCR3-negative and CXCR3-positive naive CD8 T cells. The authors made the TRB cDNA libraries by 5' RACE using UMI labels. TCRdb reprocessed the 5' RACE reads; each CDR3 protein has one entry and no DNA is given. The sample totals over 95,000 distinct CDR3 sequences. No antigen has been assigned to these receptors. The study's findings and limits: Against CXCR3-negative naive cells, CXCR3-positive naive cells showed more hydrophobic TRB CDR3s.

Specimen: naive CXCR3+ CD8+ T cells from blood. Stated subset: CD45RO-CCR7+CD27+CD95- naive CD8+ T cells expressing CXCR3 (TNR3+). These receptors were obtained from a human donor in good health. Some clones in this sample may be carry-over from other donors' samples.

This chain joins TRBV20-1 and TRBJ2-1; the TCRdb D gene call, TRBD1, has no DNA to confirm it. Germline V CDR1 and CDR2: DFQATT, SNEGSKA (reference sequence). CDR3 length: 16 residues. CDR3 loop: CSARGDGGSTYNEQFF.

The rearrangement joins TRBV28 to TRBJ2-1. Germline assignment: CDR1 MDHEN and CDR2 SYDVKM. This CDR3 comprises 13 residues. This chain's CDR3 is CASTPSGYNEQFF.

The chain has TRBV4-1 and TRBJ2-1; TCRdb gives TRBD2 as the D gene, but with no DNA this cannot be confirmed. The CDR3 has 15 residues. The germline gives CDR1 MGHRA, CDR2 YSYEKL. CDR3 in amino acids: CASSQDPAGYDEQFF.

The CDR3 protein is CASSGDRGFLGADTQYF. This chain uses TRBV7-2 with TRBJ2-3; the D call from TCRdb, TRBD1, cannot be confirmed without DNA. The CDR3 totals 17 residues. Germline V lookup: CDR1 SGHTA, CDR2 FQGNSA.

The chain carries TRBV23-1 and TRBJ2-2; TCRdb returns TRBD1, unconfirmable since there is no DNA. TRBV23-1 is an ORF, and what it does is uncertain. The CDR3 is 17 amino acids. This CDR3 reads CASSHRIGTGGPGELFF.

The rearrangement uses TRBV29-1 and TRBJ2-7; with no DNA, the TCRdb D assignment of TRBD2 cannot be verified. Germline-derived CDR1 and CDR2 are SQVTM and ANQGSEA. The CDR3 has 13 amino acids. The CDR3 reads CSVVLAGSYEQYF.

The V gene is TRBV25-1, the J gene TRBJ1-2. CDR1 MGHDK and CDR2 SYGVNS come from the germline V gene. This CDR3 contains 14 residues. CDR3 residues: CASSTNSYTGGYTF.

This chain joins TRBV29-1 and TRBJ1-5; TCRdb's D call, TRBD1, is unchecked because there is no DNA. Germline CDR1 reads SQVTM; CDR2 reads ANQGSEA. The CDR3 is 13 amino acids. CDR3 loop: CRDREYSNQPQHF.

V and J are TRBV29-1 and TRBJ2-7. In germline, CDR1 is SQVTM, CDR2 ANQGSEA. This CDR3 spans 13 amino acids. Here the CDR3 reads CSVERRNTYEQYF.

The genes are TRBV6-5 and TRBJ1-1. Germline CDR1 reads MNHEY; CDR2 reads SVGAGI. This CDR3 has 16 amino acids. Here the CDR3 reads CASSYGWAAKNTEAFF.

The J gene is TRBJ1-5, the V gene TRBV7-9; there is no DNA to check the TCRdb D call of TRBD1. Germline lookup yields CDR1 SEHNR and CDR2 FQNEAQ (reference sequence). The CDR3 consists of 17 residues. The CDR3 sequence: CASSLGGPADSNQPQHF.

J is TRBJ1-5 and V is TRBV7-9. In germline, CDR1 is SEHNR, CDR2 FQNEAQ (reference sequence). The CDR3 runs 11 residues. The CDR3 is CASSHLGPQHF. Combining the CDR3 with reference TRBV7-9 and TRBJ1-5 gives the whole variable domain DTGVSQNPRHKITKRGQNVTFRCDPISEHNRLYWYRQTLGQGPEFLTYFQNEAQLEKSRLLSDRFSAERPKGSFSTLEIQRTEQGDSAMYLCASSHLGPQHFGDGTRLSIL.

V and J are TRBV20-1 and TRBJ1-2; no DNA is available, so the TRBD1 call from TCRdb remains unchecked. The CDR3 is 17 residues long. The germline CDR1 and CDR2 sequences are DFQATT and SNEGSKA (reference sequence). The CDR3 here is CSARARDKIWFGYGYTF.

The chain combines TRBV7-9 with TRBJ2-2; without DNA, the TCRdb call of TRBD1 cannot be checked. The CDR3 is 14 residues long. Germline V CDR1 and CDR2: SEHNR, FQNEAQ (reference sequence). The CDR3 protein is CASSSDRVTGELFF.

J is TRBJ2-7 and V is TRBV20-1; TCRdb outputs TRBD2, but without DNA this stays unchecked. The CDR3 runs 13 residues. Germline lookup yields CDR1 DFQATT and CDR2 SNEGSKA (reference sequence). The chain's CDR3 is CSAPSTSWYEQYF.

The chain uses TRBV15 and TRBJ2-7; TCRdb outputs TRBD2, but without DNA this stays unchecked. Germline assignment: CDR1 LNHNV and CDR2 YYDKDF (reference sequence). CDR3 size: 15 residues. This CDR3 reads CATSRVASGTYEQYF.

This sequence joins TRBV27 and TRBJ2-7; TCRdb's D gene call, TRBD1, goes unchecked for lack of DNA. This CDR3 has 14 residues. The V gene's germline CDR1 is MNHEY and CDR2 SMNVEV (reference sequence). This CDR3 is CASSFAGGVYEQYF.

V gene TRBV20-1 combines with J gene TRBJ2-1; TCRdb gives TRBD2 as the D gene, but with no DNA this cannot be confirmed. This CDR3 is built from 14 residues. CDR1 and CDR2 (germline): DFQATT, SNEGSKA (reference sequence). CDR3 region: CSARRTSGTNEQFF.

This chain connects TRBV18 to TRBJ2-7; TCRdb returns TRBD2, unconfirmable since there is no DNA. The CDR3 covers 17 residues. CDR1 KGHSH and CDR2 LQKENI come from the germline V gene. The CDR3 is CASSLLGLAGAPREQYF.

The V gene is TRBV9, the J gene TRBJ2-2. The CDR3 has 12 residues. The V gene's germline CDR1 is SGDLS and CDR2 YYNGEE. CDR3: CASSVRMGELFF.

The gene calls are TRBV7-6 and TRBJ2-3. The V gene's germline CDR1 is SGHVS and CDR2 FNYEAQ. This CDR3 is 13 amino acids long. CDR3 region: CASSLQAADTQYF.

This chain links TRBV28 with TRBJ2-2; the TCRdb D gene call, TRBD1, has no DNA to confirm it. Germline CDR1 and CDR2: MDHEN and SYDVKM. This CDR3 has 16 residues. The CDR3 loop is CASSPRLDRGTGELFF.

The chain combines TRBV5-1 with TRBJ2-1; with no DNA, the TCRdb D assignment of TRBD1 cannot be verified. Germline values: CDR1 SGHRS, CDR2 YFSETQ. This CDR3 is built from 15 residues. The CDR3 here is CASSLSNGGQDEQFF.

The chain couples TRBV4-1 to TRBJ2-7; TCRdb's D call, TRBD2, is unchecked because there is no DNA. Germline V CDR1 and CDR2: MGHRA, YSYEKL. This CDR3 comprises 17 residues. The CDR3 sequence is CASSQDSSGGARYEQYF.

The CDR3 protein is CASSFWLDRGKGNEQFF. The V call is TRBV7-9, the J call TRBJ2-1; TCRdb picks TRBD1, but there is no DNA to check that call. The CDR3 totals 17 residues. CDR1 SEHNR and CDR2 FQNEAQ come from the germline V gene (reference sequence).

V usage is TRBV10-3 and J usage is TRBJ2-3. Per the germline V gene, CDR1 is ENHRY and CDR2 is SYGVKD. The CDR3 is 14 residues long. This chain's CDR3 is CATRSLEAADTQYF.